The 13 T cell receptor beta chains below were found in one sample sequenced in a study of response to subunit inactivated influenza vaccine. TCRdb reprocessed the RT-PCR reads via MiXCR and lists one record per CDR3 protein. The sample records about 520,000 distinct CDR3 sequences, about 7.2% being singletons. Sequenced material: PBMCs from blood, taken approximately 25 months after vaccination. These receptors were obtained from a man aged 50 to 69 who received an inactivated influenza vaccine.

This clonotype was detected ten times or more. The J gene is TRBJ2-7, the V gene TRBV20-1, with D unclear. CDR1 is DFQATT, CDR2 SNEGSKA, per germline (reference sequence). The CDR3 has 15 residues. Trimming pared 0 bases from V and 3 bases from J, leaving 15 bases between. The CDR3 spells CSARDLGVRVYEQYF. The CDR3 region has the DNA TGCAGTGCTAGAGATTTAGGTGTACGGGTCTACGAGCAGTACTTC.

The sample holds a few counts of this clonotype. The chain links TRBV12-3 or TRBV12-4 to TRBJ2-1, with 9 nucleotides matching TRBD1. This CDR3 spans 14 amino acids. J lost 7 bases, V lost 5 bases, and 6 bases had no gene match. DNA for the CDR3: TGTGCCAGCAGTATGGGACAGGGAGGAAATGAGCAGTTCTTC. It translates to CASSMGQGGNEQFF.

This rearrangement joins TRBV20-1 to TRBJ1-2; D might be TRBD1 (5 bases). Germline-derived CDR1 and CDR2 are DFQATT and SNEGSKA (reference sequence). V lost 0 bases, J lost 5 bases, and 16 bases lay in between. The length of the CDR3 is 15 residues. CDR3 residues: CSARDGYGTVYGYTF. CDR3 nucleotides: TGCAGTGCTAGAGATGGCTACGGGACGGTGTATGGCTACACCTTC.

This clonotype has a handful of counts. The rearrangement links TRBV6-2 or TRBV6-3 to TRBJ1-5; no reliable D call. Germline CDR1 MNHEY, CDR2 SVGEGT. Trimming took off 6 bases at V and 0 bases at J, with 12 bases between the two ends. CDR3 size: 15 residues. This chain's CDR3 is CASSRLAYSNQPQHF. The CDR3 nucleotides read TGTGCCAGCAGCCGCCTCGCATATAGCAATCAGCCCCAGCATTTT.

This clonotype turned up a few times. The V and J genes are TRBV28 and TRBJ1-2; tentative D call: TRBD1 (6 bases). The CDR3 length is 11 residues. Germline V gives CDR1 MDHEN, CDR2 SYDVKM. V lost 6 bases to trimming and J lost 8 bases, with 10 bases between them. The CDR3 region is CASRGGVGYTF. The CDR3 DNA reads as TGTGCCAGCAGAGGGGGAGTCGGCTACACCTTC.

This clonotype was seen a few times. The rearrangement joins TRBV4-1 to TRBJ2-5; D is possibly TRBD1 (5 bases). Germline-derived CDR1 and CDR2 are MGHRA and YSYEKL. V lost 0 bases and J lost 5, with 13 bases in between. This CDR3 is 15 amino acids long. This chain's CDR3 is CASSQDRTPGETQYF. The CDR3 bases are TGCGCCAGCAGCCAAGACAGAACGCCAGGGGAGACCCAGTACTTC.

This chain links TRBV29-1 with TRBJ2-3, with D possibly matching TRBD2 (5 bases). Germline V gene data show CDR1 as SQVTM and CDR2 as ANQGSEA. This CDR3 spans 14 amino acids. Trimming left V 6 bases short and J 3 bases short, with 16 bases between. CDR3 in DNA: TGCAGCGTCCACCTGGGGAGCGGTACAGATACGCAGTATTTT. Residues: CSVHLGSGTDTQYF.

This rearrangement joins TRBV20-1 to TRBJ1-6; D unresolved. Germline CDR1 reads DFQATT; CDR2 reads SNEGSKA (reference sequence). The CDR3 runs to 17 residues. Trimming removed 8 bases at V and 3 bases at J, with 23 bases between. As DNA, the CDR3 is TGCAGTTTAAGGCCGCTCATCGACGATGGCTATAATTCACCCCTCCACTTT. Residues: CSLRPLIDDGYNSPLHF.

This clonotype was seen at least ten times. V and J are TRBV6-1 and TRBJ2-1, with TRBD2 identical over 10 bases. V was clipped by 5 bases and J by 3 bases; unmatched bases: 7. Germline V gene sequence: CDR1 MNHNS, CDR2 SASEGT. The CDR3 runs to 16 residues. For the CDR3, the DNA is TGTGCCAGCAGTAAATCTACTAGCGGGATCTACAATGAGCAGTTCTTC. It encodes CASSKSTSGIYNEQFF.

V usage is TRBV10-3 and J usage is TRBJ1-6; TRBD1 might be the D (5 bases). The CDR3 runs 15 residues. The V end lost 0 bases, the J end lost 6 bases, and 9 bases lay between the germline ends. CDR1 is ENHRY and CDR2 is SYGVKD in the germline V gene. This chain's CDR3 is CAISESAGSNSPLHF. The CDR3 region has the DNA TGTGCCATCAGTGAGTCTGCAGGGAGTAATTCACCCCTCCACTTT.

J is TRBJ1-5 and V is TRBV10-3; possibly TRBD1 for D (5 bases). The V end was cut by 3 bases, the J end by 0 bases, with 9 bases between. Germline V CDR1 and CDR2: ENHRY, SYGVKD. The CDR3 is made up of 15 amino acids. The CDR3 is CAISEGVISNQPQHF. The CDR3 nucleotides read TGTGCCATCAGTGAAGGGGTAATTAGCAATCAGCCCCAGCATTTT.

V gene TRBV28 combines with J gene TRBJ2-3; 12 bases map to TRBD2. CDR3 size: 16 residues. Germline trimming cut 7 bases from V and 1 base from J; bases unmatched to any gene: 6. Per the germline V gene, CDR1 is MDHEN and CDR2 is SYDVKM. In nucleotides, the CDR3 is TGTGCCAGCACCCTAGCGGGAGGGCCAGGCACAGATACGCAGTATTTT. It yields the protein CASTLAGGPGTDTQYF.

This chain joins TRBV28 and TRBJ2-1, with D perhaps matching TRBD1 (6 bases). CDR3 size: 15 residues. The germline CDR1 and CDR2 sequences are MDHEN and SYDVKM. V was cut by 4 bases and J by 5 bases, with 15 bases left in between. In DNA, the CDR3 is TGTGCCAGCAGTTCCCCAGGGGTAGACGACAATGAGCAGTTCTTC. Translated, it gives CASSSPGVDDNEQFF.